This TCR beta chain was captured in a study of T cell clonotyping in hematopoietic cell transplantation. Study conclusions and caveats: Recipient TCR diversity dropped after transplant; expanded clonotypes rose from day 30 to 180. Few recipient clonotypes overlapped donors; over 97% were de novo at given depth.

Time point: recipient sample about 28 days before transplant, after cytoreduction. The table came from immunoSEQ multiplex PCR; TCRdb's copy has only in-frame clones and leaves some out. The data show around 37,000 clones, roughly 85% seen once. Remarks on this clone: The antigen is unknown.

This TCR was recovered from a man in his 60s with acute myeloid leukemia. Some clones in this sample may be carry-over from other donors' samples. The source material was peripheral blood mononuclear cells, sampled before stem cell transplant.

This CDR3 reads CATGRLNADTQYF. The CDR3 DNA is TGTGCCACAGGACGGCTGAATGCAGATACGCAGTATTTT. The J gene is TRBJ2-3, the V gene TRBV2; D gene uncertain. V was clipped by 10 bases and J by 4 bases, with 15 bases between them. This CDR3 is 13 amino acids long. The germline gives CDR1 SNHLY, CDR2 FYNNEI. The whole variable domain, filled in from reference TRBV2 and TRBJ2-3, reads EPEVTQTPSHQVTQMGQEVILRCVPISNHLYFYWYRQILGQKVEFLVSFYNNEISEKSEIFDDQFSVERPDGSNFTLKIRSTKLEDSAMYFCATGRLNADTQYFGPGTRLTVL.